This TCR beta chain was sequenced for a study of cytomegalovirus exposure and HLA in healthy donors. Study-wide results and limits: Highly shared sequence variants in one cluster were likely a sequencing artifact. Most of the TCR beta V segments (in an earlier analysis) were productive either about 87% or about 30% of the time.

The PCR ran on 60 Vbeta and 13 Jbeta primers. Using immunoSEQ multiplex PCR, the repertoire was profiled, and TCRdb retains in-frame clones only, with some absent. Seen here are about 120,000 clones, approximately 80% observed once, and the top ten hold around 8.9%. V was clipped by 0 bases and J by 8 bases, with 13 bases between them. The CDR3 consists of 14 residues. CDR1 is MGHRA and CDR2 is YSYEKL in the germline V gene. Details on this clone: The antigen remains unidentified.

Sequencing used PBMCs. The receptor was derived from a man younger than 45 in good health and CMV-seropositive. J is TRBJ1-2 and V is TRBV4-1; perhaps TRBD1 as D (5 bases). In nucleotides, the CDR3 is TGCGCCAGCAGCCAAGATCGGGGGATGGGGGGCTACACCTTC. Its translation is CASSQDRGMGGYTF.